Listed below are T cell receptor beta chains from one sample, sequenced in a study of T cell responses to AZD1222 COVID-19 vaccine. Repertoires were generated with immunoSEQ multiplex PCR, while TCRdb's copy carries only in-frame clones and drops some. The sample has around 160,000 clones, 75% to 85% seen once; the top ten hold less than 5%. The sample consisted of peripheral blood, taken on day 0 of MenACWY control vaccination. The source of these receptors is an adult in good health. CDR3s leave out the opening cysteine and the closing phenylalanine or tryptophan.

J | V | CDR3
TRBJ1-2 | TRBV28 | ASLLGQNYGYT
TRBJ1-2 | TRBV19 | ASSTAGMGT
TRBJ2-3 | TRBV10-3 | AISVAGGSTDTQY
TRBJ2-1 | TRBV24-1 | ATSPLAGGFSYNEQF
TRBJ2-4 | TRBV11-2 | ASSLEWGGPSIQY
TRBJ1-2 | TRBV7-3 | ASSLQGGYGYT
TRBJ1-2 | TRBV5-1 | ASSLGGLDYT
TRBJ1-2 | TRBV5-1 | ASSLGTGGFYGYT
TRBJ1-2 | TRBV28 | ASSLSGNYGYT
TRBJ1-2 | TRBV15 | ASARGGTNYGYT
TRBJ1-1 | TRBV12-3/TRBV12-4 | ASGEGEII
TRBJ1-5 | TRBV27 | ASSLAHRGHQPQH
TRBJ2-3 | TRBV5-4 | ASSFYSGPADTQY
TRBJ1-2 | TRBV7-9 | ASSLPKTGQSARGGYT
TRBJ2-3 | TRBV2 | ASSAAGHGTDTQY
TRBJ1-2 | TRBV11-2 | ASSLALAGGRGYT
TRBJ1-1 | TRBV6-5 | ASSSLTGGATEAF
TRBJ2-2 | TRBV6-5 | ASWSRTGARGELF
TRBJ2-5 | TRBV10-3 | ATGDRMYQETQY
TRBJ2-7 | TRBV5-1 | ASSLEGPPDEQY
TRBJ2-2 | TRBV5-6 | ASSFKTKARGTGELF
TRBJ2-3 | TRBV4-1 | ASSQDGTSGGPVPDTQY
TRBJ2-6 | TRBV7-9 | ASYPFGANVLT
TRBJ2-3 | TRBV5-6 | ASSLTAYGTDTQY
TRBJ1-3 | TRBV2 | ASRTTGSGNTIY
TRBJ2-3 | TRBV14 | ASSHGGQGTDTQY
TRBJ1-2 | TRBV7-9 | ASSPDRDLLNYGYT
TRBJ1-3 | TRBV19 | ASSGTPARAGNTIY
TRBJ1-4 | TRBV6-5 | ASTPTRDNGKLF
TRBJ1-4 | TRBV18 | ASSRDRSTNEKLF
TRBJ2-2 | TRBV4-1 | ASSPGTSGAGELF
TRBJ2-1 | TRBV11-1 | ASSPRGLPGDEQF
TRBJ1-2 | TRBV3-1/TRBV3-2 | ASSPRRVNGYT
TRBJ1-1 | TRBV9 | ASSRDRNTEAF
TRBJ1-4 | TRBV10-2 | ASSESKAQRARLLF
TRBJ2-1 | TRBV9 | ASSERGTRLAGMFSEQF
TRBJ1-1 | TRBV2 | ASDRGTTEAF
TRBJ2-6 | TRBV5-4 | ASSHRAKGANVLT
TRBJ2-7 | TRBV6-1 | ASSEGTGGPYEQY
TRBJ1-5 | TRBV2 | ASSGEKNQPQH
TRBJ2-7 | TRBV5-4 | ASSSGLAGPGYEQY
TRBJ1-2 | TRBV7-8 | ASRPEMDYGYT
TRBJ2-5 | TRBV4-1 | ASSQEGAGKETQY
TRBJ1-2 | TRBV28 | ASSLLARVNYGYT
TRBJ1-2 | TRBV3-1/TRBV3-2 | ASSQGKGYT
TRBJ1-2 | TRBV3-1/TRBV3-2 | ASSLRNYGYT
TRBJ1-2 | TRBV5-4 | ASSLEKGANT
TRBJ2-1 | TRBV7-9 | ASSREGTEVHNEQF
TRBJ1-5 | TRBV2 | ACGKGNPSNQPQH
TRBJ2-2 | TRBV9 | ASTRGSLTGELF
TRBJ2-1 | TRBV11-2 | ASSPGGGEQF
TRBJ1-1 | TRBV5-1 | ASSTILGNTEAF
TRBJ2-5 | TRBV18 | ASSPMTGEETQY